This T cell receptor (beta chain) was observed in a study of siplizumab effects on memory and regulatory T cells. Profiled with immunoSEQ multiplex PCR; TCRdb holds only in-frame clones, not every one. The sample holds roughly 60,000 clones; 90% to 95% are singletons and the top ten take 35% to 45%. V was trimmed by 6 bases and J by 3 bases, leaving 12 bases between them. The CDR3 runs 13 residues. CDR1 is SNHLY and CDR2 is FYNNEI in the germline V gene. This clone was seen only once. Sequencing was done on a sample of CD8+ T cells sorted from blood. The rearrangement links TRBV2 to TRBJ2-7; no clear D. The source of this sequence is a human donor in good health. Written as DNA, the CDR3 is TGTGCCAGCAGAATGGTGGGGAACTACGAGCAGTACTTC. It yields the protein CASRMVGNYEQYF.